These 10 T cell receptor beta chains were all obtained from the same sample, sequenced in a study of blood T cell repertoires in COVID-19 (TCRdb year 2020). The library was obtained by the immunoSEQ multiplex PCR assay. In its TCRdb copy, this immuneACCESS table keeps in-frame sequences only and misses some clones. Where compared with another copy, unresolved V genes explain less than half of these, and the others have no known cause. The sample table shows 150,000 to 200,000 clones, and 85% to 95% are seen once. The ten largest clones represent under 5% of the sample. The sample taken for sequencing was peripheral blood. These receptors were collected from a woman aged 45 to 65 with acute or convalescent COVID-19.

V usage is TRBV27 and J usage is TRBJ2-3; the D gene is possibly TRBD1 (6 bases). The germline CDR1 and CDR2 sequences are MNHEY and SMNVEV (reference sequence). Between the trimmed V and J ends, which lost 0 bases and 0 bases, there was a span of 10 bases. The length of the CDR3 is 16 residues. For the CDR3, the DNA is TGTGCCAGCAGTTTATCTCGACAGGACAGCACAGATACGCAGTATTTT. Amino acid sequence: CASSLSRQDSTDTQYF.

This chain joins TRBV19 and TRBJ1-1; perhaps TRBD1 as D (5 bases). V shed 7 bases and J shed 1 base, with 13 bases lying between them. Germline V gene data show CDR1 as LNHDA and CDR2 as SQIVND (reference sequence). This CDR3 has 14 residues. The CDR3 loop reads CASTTLTGNTEAFF. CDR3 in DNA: TGTGCCAGTACCACTCTAACAGGGAACACTGAAGCTTTCTTT.

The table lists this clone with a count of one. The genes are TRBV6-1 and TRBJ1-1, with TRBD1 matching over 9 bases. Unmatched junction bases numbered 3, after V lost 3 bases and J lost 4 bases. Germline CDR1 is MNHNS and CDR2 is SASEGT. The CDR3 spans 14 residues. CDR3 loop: CASSEDRGGTEAFF. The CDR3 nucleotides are TGTGCCAGCAGTGAGGACAGGGGAGGCACTGAAGCTTTCTTT.

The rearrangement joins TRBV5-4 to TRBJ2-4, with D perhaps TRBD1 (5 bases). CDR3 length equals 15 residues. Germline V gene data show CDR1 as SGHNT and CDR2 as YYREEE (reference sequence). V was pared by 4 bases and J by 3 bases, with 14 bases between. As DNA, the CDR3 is TGTGCCAGCAGCCTTGACAGTGCCCTCAAAAACATTCAGTACTTC. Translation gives CASSLDSALKNIQYF.

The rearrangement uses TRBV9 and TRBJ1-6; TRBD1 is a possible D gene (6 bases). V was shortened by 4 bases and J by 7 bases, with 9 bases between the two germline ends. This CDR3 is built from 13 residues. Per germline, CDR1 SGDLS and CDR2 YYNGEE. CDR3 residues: CASSPDRNSPLHF. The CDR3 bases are TGTGCCAGCAGCCCCGACAGGAATTCACCCCTCCACTTT.

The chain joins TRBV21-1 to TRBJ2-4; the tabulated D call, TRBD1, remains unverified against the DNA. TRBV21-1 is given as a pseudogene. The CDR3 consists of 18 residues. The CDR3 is CASSKAPGQGIVWYIQYF. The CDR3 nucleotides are TGTGCCAGCAGCAAAGCCCCGGGACAGGGGATCGTCTGGTACATTCAGTACTTC.

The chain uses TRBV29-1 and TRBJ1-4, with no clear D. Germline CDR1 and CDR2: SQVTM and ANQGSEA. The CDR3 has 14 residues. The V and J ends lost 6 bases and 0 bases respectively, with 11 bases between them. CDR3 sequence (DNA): TGCAGCGTCGCAGGTGTTGCAACTAATGAAAAACTGTTTTTT. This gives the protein CSVAGVATNEKLFF.

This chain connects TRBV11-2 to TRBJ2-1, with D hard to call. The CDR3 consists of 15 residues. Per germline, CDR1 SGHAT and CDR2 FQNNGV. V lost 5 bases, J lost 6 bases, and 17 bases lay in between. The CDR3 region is CASSRTNSPPNEQFF. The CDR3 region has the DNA TGTGCCAGCAGCCGTACTAATAGCCCACCCAATGAGCAGTTCTTC.

This CDR3 reads CASSQEWGQGAAKAFF. The CDR3 nucleotides are TGTGCCAGCAGCCAAGAATGGGGACAGGGGGCGGCTAAAGCTTTCTTT. The chain recombines TRBV3-1 (or the pseudogene TRBV3-2) with TRBJ1-1, with TRBD1 identical over 12 bases. Trimming cost V 0 bases and J 9 bases; bases outside gene matches: 8. Germline V lookup: CDR1 LGHDT, CDR2 YNNKEL (reference sequence). The CDR3 is 16 residues long.

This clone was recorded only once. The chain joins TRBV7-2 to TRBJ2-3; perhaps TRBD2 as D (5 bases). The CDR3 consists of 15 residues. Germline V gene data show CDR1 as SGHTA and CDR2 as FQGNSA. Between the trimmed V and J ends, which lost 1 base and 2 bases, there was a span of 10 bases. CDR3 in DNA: TGTGCCAGCAGCTTAGTTGCGGGCTTCACAGATACGCAGTATTTT. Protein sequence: CASSLVAGFTDTQYF.